A single sample gave rise to the 10 T cell receptor beta chains below, sequenced in a study of T cells after yellow fever vaccination. TCRdb itself ran the 5' RACE reads through MiXCR, one entry per CDR3 protein. The table includes about 320,000 distinct CDR3 sequences, roughly an eighth detected once. The material sequenced was CD4+ T cells sorted from PBMCs, taken 15 days after the yellow fever booster vaccination. All receptors come from a man in his late teens or twenties who received the YFV17D yellow fever vaccine.

The chain uses TRBV4-2 and TRBJ1-1; the match to TRBD1 covers 9 bases. This CDR3 contains 16 residues. Trimming cost V 3 bases and J 1 base; bases outside gene matches: 6. Germline V gene sequence: CDR1 LGHNA, CDR2 YNFKEQ. CDR3 nucleotide sequence: TGTGCCAGCAGCCAGGCGATGGGACAGGGGAACACTGAAGCTTTCTTT. Its protein is CASSQAMGQGNTEAFF.

J is TRBJ2-3 and V is TRBV3-1; D unresolved. Germline V gives CDR1 LGHDT, CDR2 YNNKEL (reference sequence). V was pared by 0 bases and J by 8 bases, with 15 bases between. This CDR3 has 15 residues. CDR3 in DNA: TGTGCCAGCAGCCAAGAAAATTTTGGGGTTCCTACGCAGTATTTT. This codes for CASSQENFGVPTQYF.

This clonotype was counted many times. The genes are TRBV7-2 and TRBJ2-7; a weak D match, TRBD2 (6 bases). CDR1 is SGHTA and CDR2 is FQGNSA in the germline V gene. This CDR3 has 14 amino acids. The V end was cut by 0 bases, the J end by 4 bases, with 10 bases between. CDR3 sequence (DNA): TGTGCCAGCAGCTTAGCGGGGAGGACTTACGAGCAGTACGTC. It specifies CASSLAGRTYEQYV.

The chain uses TRBV7-9 and TRBJ1-1, with D possibly being TRBD1 (6 bases). CDR1 and CDR2 from the germline V gene are SEHNR and FQNEAQ (reference sequence). The CDR3 is 16 amino acids. Deletions cut 1 base from V and 3 bases from J, with 15 bases between. Here the CDR3 DNA reads TGTGCCAGCAGCTTAGGGGTTTCGACAGGATACACTGAAGCTTTCTTT. The encoded protein is CASSLGVSTGYTEAFF.

The chain carries TRBV25-1 and TRBJ1-6; D unclear. The germline V and J ends were trimmed by 3 bases and 5 bases, with 8 bases remaining between them. The V gene's germline CDR1 is MGHDK and CDR2 SYGVNS. This CDR3 has 14 amino acids. The CDR3 sequence is CASSEARDNSPLHF. The CDR3 DNA reads as TGTGCCAGCAGTGAGGCACGGGATAATTCACCCCTCCACTTT.

The chain combines TRBV15 with TRBJ2-5, with D hard to call. This CDR3 spans 13 amino acids. Trimming left V 5 bases short and J 0 bases short, with 7 bases between. Germline CDR1 reads LNHNV; CDR2 reads YYDKDF (reference sequence). The CDR3: CATSGLNQETQYF. The DNA of the CDR3 is TGTGCCACCAGCGGTCTTAACCAAGAGACCCAGTACTTC.

This clonotype has just a few counts. The chain uses TRBV7-2 and TRBJ1-6, with 9 bases that match TRBD1. Germline assignment: CDR1 SGHTA and CDR2 FQGNSA. The CDR3 has 17 amino acids. With 4 bases clipped from V and 9 bases from J, the junction kept 13 bases outside the gene matches. The CDR3 nucleotides read TGTGCCAGCAGCTCACCACAGGGGGCCGGATTTGGTTCACCCCTCCACTTT. Encoded protein: CASSSPQGAGFGSPLHF.

V gene TRBV4-3 combines with J gene TRBJ1-6, with 8 nucleotides matching TRBD1. This CDR3 region has 16 residues. The V gene's germline CDR1 is LGHNA and CDR2 YSLEER. The ends lost 4 bases at V and 8 bases at J; junction bases unmatched: 10. In DNA form, the CDR3 reads TGCGCCAGCAGCCGCAAGTTAGGACAGGGTGATTCACCCCTCCACTTT. Amino acids: CASSRKLGQGDSPLHF.

The chain employs TRBV20-1 and TRBJ1-2; TRBD1 agrees at 7 bases. V dropped 3 bases and J dropped 8; count of bases not matched to a gene: 9. Germline-derived CDR1 and CDR2 are DFQATT and SNEGSKA (reference sequence). The CDR3 consists of 13 residues. Here the CDR3 DNA reads TGCAGTGCTAGTTCCGGGACAGCGAGGGGCTACACCTTC. This translates into CSASSGTARGYTF.

The table lists this clonotype with a few counts. A junction boundary mismatches the germline segment, possibly from a read error. This chain uses TRBV7-7 with TRBJ2-3, with 14 bases identical to TRBD2. The CDR3 contains 16 residues. Per the germline V gene, CDR1 is SSHAT and CDR2 is FNYEAQ (reference sequence). For the CDR3, the DNA is TGTGCTAGCAGCCCCGGGACTAGCGGGGGCAGGGATACGCAGTATTTT. It translates to CASSPGTSGGRDTQYF.